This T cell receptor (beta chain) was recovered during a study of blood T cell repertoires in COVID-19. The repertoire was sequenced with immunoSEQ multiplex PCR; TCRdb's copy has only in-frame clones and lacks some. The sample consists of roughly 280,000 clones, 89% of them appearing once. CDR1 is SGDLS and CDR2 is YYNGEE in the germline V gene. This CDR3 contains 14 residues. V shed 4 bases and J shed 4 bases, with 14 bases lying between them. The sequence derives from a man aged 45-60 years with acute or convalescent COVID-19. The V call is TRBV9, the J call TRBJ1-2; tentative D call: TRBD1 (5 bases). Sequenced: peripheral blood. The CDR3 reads CASSPEGQLYGYTF. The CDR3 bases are TGTGCCAGCAGCCCCGAAGGACAACTCTATGGCTACACCTTC.